This is a list of T cell receptor beta chains from one sample in a study of control samples from healthy donors and cancer patients. Here immunoSEQ multiplex PCR was the method, and the copy in TCRdb shows in-frame clones only, minus some. The sample consists of around 7,000 clones, roughly 85% of them appearing once. The sample comprised PBMCs. These receptors came from an older man with lung cancer. Each CDR3 is given with its conserved first and last residue. The order of the fields is D gene, J gene, V gene, clone size, CDR3 protein, CDR3 DNA. D genes are given only for firm matches. Where a row states a size, it is once, few, many or the class of an expanded clone; other rows omit it.

>-|TRBJ2-2|TRBV19|-
CASSIKRRLNTGELFF
TGTGCCAGTAGTATAAAACGTCGGCTGAACACCGGGGAGCTGTTTTTT
>TRBD1|TRBJ2-7|TRBV4-1|few
CASSLGTGTTEQYF
TGCGCCAGCAGCCTCGGGACAGGTACTACGGAGCAGTACTTC
>-|TRBJ2-1|TRBV7-9|-
CASSLGLVGNEQFF
TGTGCCAGCAGCTTAGGGCTAGTGGGTAATGAGCAGTTCTTC
>-|TRBJ2-3|TRBV15|few
CATSRDRRDTQYF
TGTGCCACCAGCAGAGATAGGAGAGATACGCAGTATTTT
>TRBD2|TRBJ2-2|TRBV19|-
CASSIKAGVGHGELFF
TGTGCCAGTAGTATCAAAGCGGGAGTGGGGCACGGGGAGCTGTTTTTT
>TRBD2|TRBJ2-1|TRBV2|once
CASSDRLAGGNEQFF
TGTGCCAGCAGCGACAGACTAGCGGGAGGGAATGAGCAGTTCTTC
>-|TRBJ1-1|TRBV7-6|-
CASSKQPGSWTEAFF
TGTGCCAGCAGCAAGCAGCCAGGGTCTTGGACTGAAGCTTTCTTT
>TRBD2|TRBJ2-5|TRBV7-2|-
CASSLGLAETQYF
TGTGCCAGCAGCTTAGGACTAGCGGAGACCCAGTACTTC
>TRBD1|TRBJ1-2|TRBV2|-
CASDRGSGGYTF
TGTGCCAGCGACAGGGGATCAGGAGGCTACACCTTC
>-|TRBJ2-6|TRBV7-2|-
CASSVTGTAGSGANVLTF
TGTGCCAGCAGCGTTACCGGGACGGCCGGCTCTGGGGCCAACGTCCTGACTTTC
>-|TRBJ1-1|TRBV9|-
CASSVVGTPNTEAFF
TGTGCCAGCAGCGTAGTGGGGACACCGAACACTGAAGCTTTCTTT
>-|TRBJ2-3|TRBV30|once
CAWSVQLIQYF
TGTGCCTGGAGTGTACAACTGATTCAGTATTTT
>-|TRBJ2-1|TRBV7-2|-
CASSLRYGGRDEQFF
TGTGCCAGCAGCTTAAGATACGGGGGTAGGGATGAGCAGTTCTTC
>TRBD2|TRBJ2-1|TRBV5-1|-
CASSLVPAGTSGSSYNEQFF
TGCGCCAGCAGCTTGGTGCCAGCCGGGACTAGCGGGAGTTCCTACAATGAGCAGTTCTTC
>TRBD2|TRBJ2-2|TRBV10-1|once
CASSEHGGGRPGELFF
TGCGCCAGCAGTGAGCATGGGGGAGGGCGCCCCGGGGAGCTGTTTTTT
>-|TRBJ2-1|TRBV21-1|-
CASSKSALAAPNEQFF
TGTGCCAGCAGCAAAAGCGCGCTAGCGGCCCCCAATGAGCAGTTCTTC
>-|TRBJ2-7|TRBV3-1/TRBV3-2|-
CASSQVTGSIYEQYF
TGTGCCAGCAGCCAAGTAACAGGGTCAATATACGAGCAGTACTTC
>TRBD2|TRBJ2-7|TRBV3-1/TRBV3-2|-
CASSQGQRGLLEQYF
TGTGCCAGCAGCCAAGGCCAGCGGGGACTACTCGAGCAGTACTTC
>-|TRBJ2-3|TRBV19|few
CASRRQQGADTQYF
TGTGCCAGTAGAAGGCAGCAGGGCGCAGATACGCAGTATTTT
>-|TRBJ1-4|TRBV11-2|-
CASSLAQPLGVEKLFF
TGTGCCAGCAGCCTAGCCCAGCCCCTGGGGGTCGAAAAACTGTTTTTT
>-|TRBJ1-1|TRBV7-2|-
CASSRRADAEAFF
TGTGCCAGCAGCCGGAGAGCGGATGCTGAAGCTTTCTTT
>-|TRBJ2-5|TRBV18|-
CASSPVGAETQETQYF
TGTGCCAGCTCACCGGTAGGGGCAGAAACTCAAGAGACCCAGTACTTC
>-|TRBJ2-1|TRBV7-9|few
CASSLRTESYNEQFF
TGTGCCAGCAGCCTCAGGACTGAATCCTACAATGAGCAGTTCTTC
>TRBD1|TRBJ2-7|TRBV5-6|-
CASSRTGGEQYF
TGTGCCAGCAGCCGGACAGGTGGCGAGCAGTACTTC
>-|TRBJ1-1|TRBV29-1|-
CSVGVGANTEAFF
TGCAGCGTGGGTGTAGGGGCGAACACTGAAGCTTTCTTT
>TRBD1|TRBJ1-5|TRBV6-1|-
CASNTGTGTIRPQHF
TGTGCCAGCAACACCGGGACAGGGACGATCCGGCCCCAGCATTTT
>TRBD1|TRBJ1-4|TRBV4-3|once
CASSLGGQGNEKLFF
TGCGCCAGCAGCCTAGGCGGACAGGGTAATGAAAAACTGTTTTTT
>-|TRBJ2-3|TRBV9|few
CASSVGGGDTQYF
TGTGCCAGCAGCGTAGGCGGAGGAGATACGCAGTATTTT
>-|TRBJ2-1|TRBV20-1|-
CSASRTQGHEQFF
TGCAGTGCTAGTCGGACACAAGGACATGAGCAGTTCTTC
>-|TRBJ2-1|TRBV4-1|-
CASSQTGSSYNEQFF
TGCGCCAGCAGCCAAACGGGAAGCTCCTACAATGAGCAGTTCTTC
>TRBD2|TRBJ2-4|TRBV7-2|once
CASSFGTTGIIQYF
TGTGCCAGCAGCTTCGGGACTACGGGGATCATTCAGTACTTC